This T cell receptor (beta chain) appears in the sequencing data of a study of T-cell memory formation after mild COVID-19. TCRdb independently ran MiXCR on the 5' RACE reads; one entry per CDR3 protein. The table shows about 410,000 distinct CDR3 sequences, with 15% to 20% occurring only once. In germline, CDR1 is LGHNA, CDR2 YNFKEQ. The CDR3 has 11 amino acids. V shed 3 bases and J shed 5 bases, with 5 bases lying between them. The specimen was PBMCs or a T cell subset sorted from them (not recorded which). The chain combines TRBV4-2 with TRBJ2-7; D not resolved. The origin of this receptor is a man aged 18 to 35 who had mild COVID-19 (a few samples of this study predate the infection). Cell type and time point are not known. CDR3 amino acids: CASSQLDEQYF. For the CDR3, the DNA is TGTGCCAGCAGCCAGCTCGACGAGCAGTACTTC.